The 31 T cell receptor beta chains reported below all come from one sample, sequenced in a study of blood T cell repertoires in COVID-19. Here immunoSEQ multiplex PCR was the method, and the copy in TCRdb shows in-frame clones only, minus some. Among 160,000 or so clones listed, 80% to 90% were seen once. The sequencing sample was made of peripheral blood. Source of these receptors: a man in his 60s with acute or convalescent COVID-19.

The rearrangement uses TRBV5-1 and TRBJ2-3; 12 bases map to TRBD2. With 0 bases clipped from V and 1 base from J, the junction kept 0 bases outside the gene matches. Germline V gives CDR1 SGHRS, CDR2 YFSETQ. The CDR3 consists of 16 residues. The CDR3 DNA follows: TGCGCCAGCAGCTTGGGACTAGCGGGGGGCACAGATACGCAGTATTTT. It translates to CASSLGLAGGTDTQYF.

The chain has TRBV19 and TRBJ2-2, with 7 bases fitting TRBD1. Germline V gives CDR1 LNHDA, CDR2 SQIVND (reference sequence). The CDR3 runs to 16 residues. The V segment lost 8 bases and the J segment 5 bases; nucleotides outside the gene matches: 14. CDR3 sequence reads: CASLPTGDSRTGELFF. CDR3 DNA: TGTGCCAGTTTACCCACAGGGGATAGTCGGACCGGGGAGCTGTTTTTT.

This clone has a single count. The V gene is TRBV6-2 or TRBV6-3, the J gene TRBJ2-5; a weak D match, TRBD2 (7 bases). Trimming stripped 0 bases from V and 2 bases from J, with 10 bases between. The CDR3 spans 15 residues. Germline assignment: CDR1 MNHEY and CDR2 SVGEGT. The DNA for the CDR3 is TGTGCCAGCAGTTACTCTCGGGGGGCTCAAGAGACCCAGTACTTC. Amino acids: CASSYSRGAQETQYF.

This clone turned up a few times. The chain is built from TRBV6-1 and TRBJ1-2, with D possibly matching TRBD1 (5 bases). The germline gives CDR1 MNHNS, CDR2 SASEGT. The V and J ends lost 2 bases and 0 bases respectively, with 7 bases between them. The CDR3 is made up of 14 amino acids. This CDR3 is CASSEYRSNYGYTF. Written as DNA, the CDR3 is TGTGCCAGCAGTGAATACAGGTCTAACTATGGCTACACCTTC.

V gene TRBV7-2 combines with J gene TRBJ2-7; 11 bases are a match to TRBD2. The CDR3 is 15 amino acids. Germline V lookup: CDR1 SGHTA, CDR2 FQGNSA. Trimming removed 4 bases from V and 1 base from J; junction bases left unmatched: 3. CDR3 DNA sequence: TGTGCCAGCAGCTCGGGGACTAGCGGATCCTACGAGCAGTACTTC. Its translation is CASSSGTSGSYEQYF.

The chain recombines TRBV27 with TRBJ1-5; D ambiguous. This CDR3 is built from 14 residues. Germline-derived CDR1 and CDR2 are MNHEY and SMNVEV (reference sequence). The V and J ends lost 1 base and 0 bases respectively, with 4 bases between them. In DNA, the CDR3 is TGTGCCAGCAGTTTATATAGTAGCAATCAGCCCCAGCATTTT. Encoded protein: CASSLYSSNQPQHF.

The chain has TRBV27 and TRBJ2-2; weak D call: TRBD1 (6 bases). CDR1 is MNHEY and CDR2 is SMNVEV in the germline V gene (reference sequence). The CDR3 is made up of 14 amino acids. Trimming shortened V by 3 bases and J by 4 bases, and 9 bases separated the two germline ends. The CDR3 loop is CASSLGAPTGELFF. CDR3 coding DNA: TGTGCCAGCAGTTTGGGGGCGCCCACCGGGGAGCTGTTTTTT.

The CDR3 DNA reads as TGTGCCAGCAGCCAGAGAGGGGGACAGGGCGGCGGCTACACCTTC. Amino acids: CASSQRGGQGGGYTF. V is TRBV3-1 (or the pseudogene TRBV3-2) and J is TRBJ1-2, with 9 nucleotides matching TRBD1. Germline V gene sequence: CDR1 LGHDT, CDR2 YNNKEL (reference sequence). The CDR3 is 15 amino acids. Germline trimming cut 3 bases from V and 8 bases from J; bases unmatched to any gene: 10.

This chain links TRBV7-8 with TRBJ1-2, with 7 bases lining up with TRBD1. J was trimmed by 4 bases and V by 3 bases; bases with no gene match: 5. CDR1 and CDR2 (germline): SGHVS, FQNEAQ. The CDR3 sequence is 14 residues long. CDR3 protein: CASSLNRDSYGYTF. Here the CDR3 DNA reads TGTGCCAGCAGCTTGAACAGGGACAGCTATGGCTACACCTTC.

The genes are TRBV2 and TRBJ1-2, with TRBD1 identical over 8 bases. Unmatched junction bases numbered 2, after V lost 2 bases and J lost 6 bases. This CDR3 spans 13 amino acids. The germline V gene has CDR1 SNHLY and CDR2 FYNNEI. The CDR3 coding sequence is TGTGCCAGCAGTGAACAGGGGGCCCATGGCTACACCTTC. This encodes CASSEQGAHGYTF.

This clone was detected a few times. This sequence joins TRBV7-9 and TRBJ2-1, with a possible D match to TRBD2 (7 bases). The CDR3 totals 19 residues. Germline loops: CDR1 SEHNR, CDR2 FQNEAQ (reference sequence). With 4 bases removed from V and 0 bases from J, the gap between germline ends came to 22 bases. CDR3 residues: CASSSRGGGAIISYNEQFF. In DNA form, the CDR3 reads TGTGCCAGCAGCTCCAGGGGCGGGGGAGCGATAATCTCCTACAATGAGCAGTTCTTC.

The CDR3 protein is CASSPVLSSGANVLTF. CDR3 in DNA: TGTGCCAGCTCGCCTGTACTATCCTCTGGGGCCAACGTCCTGACTTTC. J is TRBJ2-6 and V is TRBV18; D is unresolved. V gave up 6 bases and J gave up 0 bases, with 12 bases separating them. Germline V gives CDR1 KGHSH, CDR2 LQKENI. This CDR3 is built from 16 residues.

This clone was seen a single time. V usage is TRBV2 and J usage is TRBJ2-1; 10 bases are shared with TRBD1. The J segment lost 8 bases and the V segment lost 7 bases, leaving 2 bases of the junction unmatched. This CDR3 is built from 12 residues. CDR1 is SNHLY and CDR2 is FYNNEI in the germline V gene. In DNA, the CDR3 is TGTGCCAGCACCGACAGGGGGCATGAGCAGTTCTTC. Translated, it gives CASTDRGHEQFF.

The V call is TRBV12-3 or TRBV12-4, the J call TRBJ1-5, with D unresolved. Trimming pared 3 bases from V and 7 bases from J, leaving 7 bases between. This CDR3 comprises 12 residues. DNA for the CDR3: TGTGCCAGCAGTTTCAGGCCCCAGCCCCAGCATTTT. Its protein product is CASSFRPQPQHF.

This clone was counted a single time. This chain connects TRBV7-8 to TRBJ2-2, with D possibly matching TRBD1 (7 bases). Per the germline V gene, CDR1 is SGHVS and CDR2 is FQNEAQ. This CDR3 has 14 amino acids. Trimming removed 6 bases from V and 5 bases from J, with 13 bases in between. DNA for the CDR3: TGTGCCAGCAGTCCCGGGGGACAGACCGGGGAGCTGTTTTTT. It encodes CASSPGGQTGELFF.

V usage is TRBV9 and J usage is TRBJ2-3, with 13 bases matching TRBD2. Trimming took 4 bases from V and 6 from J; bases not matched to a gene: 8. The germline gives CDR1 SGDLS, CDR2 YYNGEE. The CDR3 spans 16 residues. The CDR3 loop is CASSPSGGLAGDTQYF. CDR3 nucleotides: TGTGCCAGCAGCCCATCAGGGGGACTAGCGGGGGATACGCAGTATTTT. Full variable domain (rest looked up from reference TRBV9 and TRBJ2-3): DSGVTQTPKHLITATGQRVTLRCSPRSGDLSVYWYQQSLDQGLQFLIQYYNGEERAKGNILERFSAQQFPDLHSELNLSSLELGDSALYFCASSPSGGLAGDTQYFGPGTRLTVL.

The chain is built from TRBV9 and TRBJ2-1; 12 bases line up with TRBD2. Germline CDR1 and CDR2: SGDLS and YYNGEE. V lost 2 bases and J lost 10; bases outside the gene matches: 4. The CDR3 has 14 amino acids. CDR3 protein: CASSVLTSGGEQFF. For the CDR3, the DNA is TGTGCCAGCAGCGTCCTAACTAGCGGGGGGGAGCAGTTCTTC.

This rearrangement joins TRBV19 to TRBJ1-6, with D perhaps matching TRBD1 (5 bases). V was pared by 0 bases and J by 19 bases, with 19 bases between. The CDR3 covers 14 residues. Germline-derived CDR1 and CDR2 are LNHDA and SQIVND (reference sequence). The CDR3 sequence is CASSIDAAGTNVHF. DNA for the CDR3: TGTGCCAGTAGTATAGATGCCGCCGGGACTAACGTACACTTT.

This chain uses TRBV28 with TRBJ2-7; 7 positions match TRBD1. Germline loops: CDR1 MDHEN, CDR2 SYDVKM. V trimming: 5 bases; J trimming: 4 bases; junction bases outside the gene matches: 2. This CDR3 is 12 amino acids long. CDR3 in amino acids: CASSPGQYEQYF. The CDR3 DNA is TGTGCCAGCAGTCCGGGACAGTACGAGCAGTACTTC.

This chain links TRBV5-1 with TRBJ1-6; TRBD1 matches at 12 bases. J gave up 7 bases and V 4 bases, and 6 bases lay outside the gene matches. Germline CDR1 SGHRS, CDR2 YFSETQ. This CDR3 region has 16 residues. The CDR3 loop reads CASSGGTGGGNSPLHF. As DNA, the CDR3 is TGCGCCAGCAGCGGAGGGACAGGGGGCGGGAATTCACCCCTCCACTTT. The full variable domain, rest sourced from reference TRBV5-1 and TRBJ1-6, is KAGVTQTPRYLIKTRGQQVTLSCSPISGHRSVSWYQQTPGQGLQFLFEYFSETQRNKGNFPGRFSGRQFSNSRSEMNVSTLELGDSALYLCASSGGTGGGNSPLHFGNGTRLTVT.

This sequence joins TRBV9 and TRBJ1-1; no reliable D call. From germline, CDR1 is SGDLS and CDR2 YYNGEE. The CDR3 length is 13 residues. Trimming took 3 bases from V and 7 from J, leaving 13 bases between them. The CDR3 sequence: CASSGLDGVEAFF. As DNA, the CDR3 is TGTGCCAGCAGCGGATTAGACGGAGTTGAAGCTTTCTTT.

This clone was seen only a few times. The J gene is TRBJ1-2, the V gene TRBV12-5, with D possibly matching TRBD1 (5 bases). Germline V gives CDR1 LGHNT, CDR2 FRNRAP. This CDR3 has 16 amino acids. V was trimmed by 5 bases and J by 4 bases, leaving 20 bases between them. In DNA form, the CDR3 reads TGTGCTAGTGGTCCGACCGGGGGGAGAGTTTTCTATGGCTACACCTTC. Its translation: CASGPTGGRVFYGYTF.

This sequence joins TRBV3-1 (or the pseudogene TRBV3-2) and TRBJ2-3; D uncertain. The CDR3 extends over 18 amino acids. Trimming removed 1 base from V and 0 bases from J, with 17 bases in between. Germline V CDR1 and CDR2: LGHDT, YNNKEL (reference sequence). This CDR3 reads CASSQVPQLIWSTDTQYF. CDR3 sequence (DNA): TGTGCCAGCAGCCAAGTCCCCCAACTAATATGGAGCACAGATACGCAGTATTTT.

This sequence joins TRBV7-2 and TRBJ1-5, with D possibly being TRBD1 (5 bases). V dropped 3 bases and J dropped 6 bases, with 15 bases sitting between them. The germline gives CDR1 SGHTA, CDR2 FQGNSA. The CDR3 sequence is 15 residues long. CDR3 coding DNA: TGTGCCAGCAGCTTCCGGGGGGGTTGGGGTCAGCCCCAGCATTTT. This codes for CASSFRGGWGQPQHF.

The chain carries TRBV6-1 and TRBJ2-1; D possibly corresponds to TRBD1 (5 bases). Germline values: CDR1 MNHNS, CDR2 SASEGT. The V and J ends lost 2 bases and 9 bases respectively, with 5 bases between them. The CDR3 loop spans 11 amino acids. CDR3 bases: TGTGCCAGCAGTGAACAGGGTGAGCAGTTCTTC. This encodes CASSEQGEQFF.

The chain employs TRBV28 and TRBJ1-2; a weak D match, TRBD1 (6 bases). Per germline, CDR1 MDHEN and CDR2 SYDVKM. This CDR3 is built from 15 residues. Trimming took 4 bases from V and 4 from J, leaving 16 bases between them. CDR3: CASSSMGHVVYGYTF. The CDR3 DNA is TGTGCCAGCAGTTCCATGGGACACGTCGTCTATGGCTACACCTTC.

For the CDR3, the DNA is TGTGCCAGCAGCTTAGATTTGGGGACACCTCTCTCGGGCTACACCTTC. Translating gives CASSLDLGTPLSGYTF. V usage is TRBV11-2 and J usage is TRBJ1-2, with D perhaps TRBD1 (6 bases). Germline values: CDR1 SGHAT, CDR2 FQNNGV. V was shortened by 0 bases and J by 8 bases, with 19 bases between the two germline ends. The CDR3 is 16 residues long.

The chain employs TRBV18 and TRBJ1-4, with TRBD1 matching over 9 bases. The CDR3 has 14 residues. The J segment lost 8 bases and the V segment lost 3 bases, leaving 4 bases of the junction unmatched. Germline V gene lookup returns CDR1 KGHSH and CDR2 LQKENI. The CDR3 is CASSPRQGVEKLFF. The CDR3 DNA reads TGTGCCAGCTCACCTAGACAGGGGGTCGAAAAACTGTTTTTT.

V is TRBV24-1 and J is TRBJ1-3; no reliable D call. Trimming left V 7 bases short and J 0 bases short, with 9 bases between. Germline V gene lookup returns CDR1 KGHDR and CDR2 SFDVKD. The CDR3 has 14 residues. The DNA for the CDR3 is TGTGCCACCAGCGAGAGTAACTCTGGAAACACCATATATTTT. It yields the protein CATSESNSGNTIYF.

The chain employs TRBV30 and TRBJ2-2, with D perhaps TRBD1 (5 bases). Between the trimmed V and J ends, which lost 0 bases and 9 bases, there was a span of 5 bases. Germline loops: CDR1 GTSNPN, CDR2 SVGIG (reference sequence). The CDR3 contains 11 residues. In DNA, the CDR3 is TGTGCCTGGAGTGTGGGGCGGGAGCTGTTTTTT. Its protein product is CAWSVGRELFF.

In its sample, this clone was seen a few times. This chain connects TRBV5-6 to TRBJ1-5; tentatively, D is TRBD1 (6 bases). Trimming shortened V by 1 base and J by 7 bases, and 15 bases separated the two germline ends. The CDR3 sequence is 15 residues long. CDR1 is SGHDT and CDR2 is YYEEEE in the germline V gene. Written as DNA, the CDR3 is TGTGCCAGCAGCTTGAGTTTACAGGGAGGGCAGCCCCAGCATTTT. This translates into CASSLSLQGGQPQHF.